Sequencing of this TCR beta chain was carried out in a study of T cell repertoires in cytomegalovirus infection. About the study: CMV infection plus the matching HLA type was flagged by public TCR beta signatures.

Worth noting for this clonotype: The antigen remains unidentified.

Study-wide results and caveats: Carriage of CMV together with the relevant HLA was identifiable through cumulative public TCR beta family frequency. The ex vivo response was dominated by HLA-C-restricted CMV-specific TCR beta clonotypes.

Germline V lookup: CDR1 DFQATT, CDR2 SNEGSKA (reference sequence). V dropped 0 bases and J dropped 6 bases, with 10 bases sitting between them. The CDR3 is 13 residues long. TCRdb re-analysed the reads in MiXCR, keeping a single row per CDR3 protein. There are around 260,000 distinct CDR3 sequences in the sample; roughly 24% occur only once, and about 14% lies in the top ten. This chain uses TRBV20-1 with TRBJ2-3; the D is unclear. The source of this sequence is a human donor in good health (CMV status not recorded). Some clones in this sample may be carry-over from other donors' samples. Source material: PBMCs. CDR3 coding DNA: TGCAGTGCTAGAGATCAAGGTGTCGATACGCAGTATTTT. Amino acids: CSARDQGVDTQYF.